What follows are 10 T cell receptor beta chains derived from one specimen sequenced in a study of shared clonotypes between healthy human individuals. Positive CCR7 selection of CD45RO-negative cells yielded the naive CD8 cells, and terminally differentiated effector memory CD45RA+ cells were excluded. Sequencing was performed with immunoSEQ multiplex PCR; in TCRdb, only in-frame clones are kept and a portion is missing. This table holds roughly 570,000 clones, more than 95% found once. Sample: naive CD8+ T cells sorted from blood. The receptors originated from a man aged 25 to 45 in good health.

In regard to this clone: Other DNA sequences in this sample translate to the same CDR3. The rearrangement uses TRBV9 and TRBJ2-7; perhaps TRBD2 as D (7 bases). Trimming removed 4 bases from V and 3 bases from J, with 14 bases in between. The CDR3 consists of 14 residues. Germline loops: CDR1 SGDLS, CDR2 YYNGEE. CDR3 amino acids: CASSPLGGDYEQYF. In DNA, the CDR3 is TGTGCCAGCAGCCCTCTAGGGGGGGACTACGAGCAGTACTTC. The full variable domain, completed using reference TRBV9 and TRBJ2-7, is DSGVTQTPKHLITATGQRVTLRCSPRSGDLSVYWYQQSLDQGLQFLIQYYNGEERAKGNILERFSAQQFPDLHSELNLSSLELGDSALYFCASSPLGGDYEQYFGPGTRLTVT.

This chain uses TRBV7-9 with TRBJ2-6; weak D call: TRBD1 (5 bases). CDR3 size: 16 residues. Per germline, CDR1 SEHNR and CDR2 FQNEAQ (reference sequence). The V end was cut by 6 bases, the J end by 0 bases, with 12 bases between. The CDR3 DNA follows: TGTGCCAGCAGTCGAAGGGGCGGCTCTGGGGCCAACGTCCTGACTTTC. Its translation is CASSRRGGSGANVLTF.

The rearrangement links TRBV10-2 to TRBJ2-1, with TRBD1 as a possible D gene (6 bases). Germline-derived CDR1 and CDR2 are WSHSY and SAAADI. The CDR3 sequence is 14 residues long. V was pared by 3 bases and J by 6 bases, with 12 bases between. The chain's CDR3 is CASSDWGRFNEQFF. The CDR3 DNA sequence: TGCGCCAGCAGTGACTGGGGGCGTTTCAATGAGCAGTTCTTC.

The chain combines TRBV11-3 with TRBJ1-5, with 7 bases lining up with TRBD1. This CDR3 region has 17 residues. The junction had 7 bases not matched to a gene; V was cut back by 0 bases and J by 2 bases. Per the germline V gene, CDR1 is SGHNT and CDR2 is YENEEA. The CDR3 here is CASSLDWTGVGNQPQHF. The CDR3 DNA follows: TGTGCCAGCAGCTTAGACTGGACAGGAGTGGGCAATCAGCCCCAGCATTTT.

V usage is TRBV28 and J usage is TRBJ2-7; TRBD2 agrees at 8 bases. The CDR3 is 17 residues long. Unmatched junction bases numbered 11, after V lost 2 bases and J lost 2 bases. CDR1 is MDHEN, CDR2 SYDVKM, per germline. The CDR3 DNA reads as TGTGCCAGCAGTTTAATAGGTCGGGGGGGATTCCCCTACGAGCAGTACTTC. Translating gives CASSLIGRGGFPYEQYF.

This clone came up once. The CDR3 spells CASSPWREGPYNEQFF. The CDR3 DNA follows: TGTGCCAGCTCACCGTGGCGGGAAGGACCCTACAATGAGCAGTTCTTC. J is TRBJ2-1 and V is TRBV18; weak D call: TRBD2 (6 bases). This CDR3 is built from 16 residues. V lost 3 bases to trimming and J lost 2 bases, with 14 bases between them. Germline assignment: CDR1 KGHSH and CDR2 LQKENI.

The rearrangement joins TRBV7-9 to TRBJ1-4; D gene unclear. Germline V lookup: CDR1 SEHNR, CDR2 FQNEAQ (reference sequence). This CDR3 has 12 amino acids. Trimming took off 7 bases at V and 4 bases at J, with 7 bases between the two ends. This CDR3 reads CASNRYNEKLFF. The CDR3 DNA reads TGTGCCAGCAACAGATATAATGAAAAACTGTTTTTT.

This chain links TRBV29-1 with TRBJ2-3, with TRBD2 matching 13 bases. This CDR3 contains 17 residues. The trim removed 5 bases at V and 1 base at J, leaving 9 bases unmatched. Germline-derived CDR1 and CDR2 are SQVTM and ANQGSEA. The DNA for the CDR3 is TGCAGCGTTTCCGGACTAGCGGGAGTGTGGGGCACAGATACGCAGTATTTT. This codes for CSVSGLAGVWGTDTQYF.

The CDR3 region has the DNA TGTGCCAGCAGCGTAGGGGCTAGCGGGTCCTCCTACGAGCAGTACTTC. Protein sequence: CASSVGASGSSYEQYF. V and J are TRBV9 and TRBJ2-7; 8 bases match TRBD2. The germline gives CDR1 SGDLS, CDR2 YYNGEE. V lost 0 bases and J lost 0; bases outside the gene matches: 5. CDR3 length: 16 residues.

The chain employs TRBV6-5 and TRBJ2-1; no firm D call. CDR1 is MNHEY, CDR2 SVGAGI, per germline. The CDR3 contains 11 residues. Between the trimmed V and J ends, which lost 0 bases and 9 bases, there was a span of 3 bases. The DNA for the CDR3 is TGTGCCAGCAGTTACTCCCTTGAGCAGTTCTTC. Translated: CASSYSLEQFF.